The 20 T cell receptor beta chains below come from one sample, sequenced in a study of blood T cells in healthy people across ages. The use of a sample-barcoded 5' primer and a J-beta primer mix characterized a second PCR of about 7 to 12 cycles. A single record per CDR3 protein comes from TCRdb applying MiXCR to the 5' RACE reads. The data show 1.5 million or so distinct CDR3 sequences, 42% seen once. Input material: blood. These receptors all come from a woman younger than 35 in good health.

This clonotype was seen a handful of times. The chain recombines TRBV5-1 with TRBJ1-4; 9 positions agree with TRBD1. The V gene end was trimmed by 3 bases and the J gene end by 7 bases; junction bases not matched to a gene: 13. CDR1 is SGHRS, CDR2 YFSETQ, per germline. The CDR3 consists of 17 residues. The DNA for the CDR3 is TGCGCCAGCAGCTCTAGAACCACCGGGACAGGGAGTGAAAAACTGTTTTTT. Protein sequence: CASSSRTTGTGSEKLFF. Combining the CDR3 with reference TRBV5-1 and TRBJ1-4 gives the whole variable domain KAGVTQTPRYLIKTRGQQVTLSCSPISGHRSVSWYQQTPGQGLQFLFEYFSETQRNKGNFPGRFSGRQFSNSRSEMNVSTLELGDSALYLCASSSRTTGTGSEKLFFGSGTQLSVL.

This rearrangement joins TRBV20-1 to TRBJ1-2; maybe TRBD1 (5 bases). Germline V gives CDR1 DFQATT, CDR2 SNEGSKA (reference sequence). Trimming stripped 8 bases from V and 1 base from J, with 14 bases between. CDR3 length: 13 amino acids. The CDR3 DNA follows: TGCAGTACTTACCAGGGCTATAACTATGGCTACACCTTC. This encodes CSTYQGYNYGYTF.

This chain joins TRBV28 and TRBJ1-5, with 7 bases fitting TRBD1. Germline CDR1 is MDHEN and CDR2 is SYDVKM. Trimming at V came to 5 bases and at J to 0 bases, leaving 19 bases not matched to a gene. The CDR3 is 20 residues long. The CDR3 DNA sequence: TGTGCCAGCAGTGACATGACAGGGAGGCTTATTTTCCGTAGCAATCAGCCCCAGCATTTT. It yields the protein CASSDMTGRLIFRSNQPQHF.

This clonotype has just a few counts. The chain carries TRBV5-5 and TRBJ2-1; 8 bases are shared with TRBD2. The CDR3 loop spans 19 amino acids. Germline CDR1 is SGHKS and CDR2 is YYEKEE (reference sequence). V lost 0 bases to trimming and J lost 7 bases; unmatched junction nucleotides: 18. In DNA form, the CDR3 reads TGTGCCAGCAGCTTGGTGGATAGGTTAGCGGGAAACCCTGGGAATGAGCAGTTCTTC. Translating it yields CASSLVDRLAGNPGNEQFF.

This clonotype was counted once. The rearrangement links TRBV4-1 to TRBJ2-4; TRBD1 matches 10 bases. The DNA end is a closer match to TRBJ2-5, so the J assignment may be wrong. The CDR3 has 15 amino acids. Germline lookup yields CDR1 MGHRA and CDR2 YSYEKL. CDR3 nucleotide sequence: TGCGCCAGCAGCGGTAGGGACAGGGGCCAAGAGACCCAGTACTTC. The encoded protein is CASSGRDRGQETQYF.

The gene calls are TRBV29-1 and TRBJ1-1; 7 nucleotides line up with TRBD1. Trimming at V came to 7 bases and at J to 11 bases, leaving 10 bases not matched to a gene. Germline V gene lookup returns CDR1 SQVTM and CDR2 ANQGSEA. The CDR3 has 11 amino acids. CDR3 sequence (DNA): TGCAGCGGTGAGCTACAGGGGATGGCTTTCTTT. It yields the protein CSGELQGMAFF.

The chain uses TRBV2 and TRBJ2-7, with D perhaps TRBD1 or TRBD2 (5 bases each). The assigned J gene may be wrong: the sequence end matches TRBJ2-5 better. The germline CDR1 and CDR2 sequences are SNHLY and FYNNEI. The CDR3 extends over 17 amino acids. The CDR3 DNA follows: TGTGCCAGCAGGAGGGGTTCCGGGGTTGTCAGTCAAGAGACCCAGTACTTC. Its protein product is CASRRGSGVVSQETQYF.

The chain couples TRBV2 to TRBJ2-1; a weak D match, TRBD2 (6 bases). Germline assignment: CDR1 SNHLY and CDR2 FYNNEI. This CDR3 region has 15 residues. V lost 6 bases and J 7 bases, leaving 19 bases between the germline ends. CDR3 residues: CASREGLLGENEQFF. CDR3 in DNA: TGTGCCAGCAGGGAGGGACTCCTCGGTGAGAATGAGCAGTTCTTC.

The chain is built from TRBV4-2 and TRBJ2-5; D remains unclear. TRBJ2-1 explains the end of the DNA better; the J call may be wrong. This CDR3 contains 17 residues. CDR1 LGHNA and CDR2 YNFKEQ come from the germline V gene. The CDR3 here is CASSQDPASFVQETQFF. CDR3 sequence (DNA): TGTGCCAGCAGCCAAGATCCCGCTTCCTTCGTACAAGAGACCCAGTTCTTC.

This clonotype was counted once. The J gene is TRBJ1-1, the V gene TRBV11-3; D unclear. The V gene lost 0 bases and the J gene lost 1 base, with 6 bases spanning the gap. Germline V gene data show CDR1 as SGHNT and CDR2 as YENEEA. This CDR3 spans 14 amino acids. The DNA for the CDR3 is TGTGCCAGCAGCTTAGATTCGAAGAACACTGAAGCTTTCTTT. Translating it yields CASSLDSKNTEAFF.

A remark on this clonotype: One end of the junction varies from germline; a read error may be responsible. V gene TRBV6-5 combines with J gene TRBJ1-2, with 8 positions matching TRBD1. The CDR3 is 16 amino acids. CDR1 is MNHEY and CDR2 is SVGAGI in the germline V gene. This chain's CDR3 is CASSRDRPTANHGYTF. The CDR3 region has the DNA TGTGCCAGCAGTCGGGACAGGCCGACAGCTAACCATGGCTACACCTTC.

This clonotype came up a few times. V is TRBV7-6 and J is TRBJ1-2; 12 nucleotides agree with TRBD1. Germline V gene sequence: CDR1 SGHVS, CDR2 FNYEAQ. J lost 0 bases, V lost 5 bases, and 16 bases had no gene match. The CDR3 is 20 residues long. CDR3 coding DNA: TGTGCCAGCAGCCCCAACCAAGGGGACAGGGGGCGATTAGCTAACTATGGCTACACCTTC. Amino acids: CASSPNQGDRGRLANYGYTF.

V usage is TRBV2 and J usage is TRBJ2-1, with D perhaps matching TRBD2 (6 bases). The germline V gene has CDR1 SNHLY and CDR2 FYNNEI. The CDR3 has 13 amino acids. V lost 8 bases, J lost 5 bases, and 13 bases lay in between. CDR3 in DNA: TGTGCCAGCCGCGGGGCGGCACACAATGAGCAGTTCTTC. It codes for CASRGAAHNEQFF. Full variable domain (missing parts from reference TRBV2 and TRBJ2-1): EPEVTQTPSHQVTQMGQEVILRCVPISNHLYFYWYRQILGQKVEFLVSFYNNEISEKSEIFDDQFSVERPDGSNFTLKIRSTKLEDSAMYFCASRGAAHNEQFFGPGTRLTVL.

This clonotype was seen a few times. V and J are TRBV5-1 and TRBJ2-5; D might be TRBD2 (6 bases). CDR3 length: 15 residues. The V gene lost 4 bases and the J gene lost 11 bases, with 24 bases spanning the gap. Looked up from germline, CDR1 is SGHRS and CDR2 is YFSETQ. DNA of the CDR3: TGCGCCAGCAGCCCCGGAGGGACCCAACCACATGAGCAGTACTTC. Amino acids: CASSPGGTQPHEQYF.

In DNA form, the CDR3 reads TGTGCCAGCAGCCTGGAGGGTCTAGGTGGCTACACCTTC. Translated, it gives CASSLEGLGGYTF. The chain links TRBV27 to TRBJ1-2; no definite D call. Per germline, CDR1 MNHEY and CDR2 SMNVEV (reference sequence). Trimming removed 6 bases from V and 7 bases from J, with 15 bases in between. This CDR3 contains 13 residues.

V and J are TRBV12-3 or TRBV12-4 and TRBJ2-4; D not resolved. The DNA end lines up better with TRBJ2-7; the J call may be wrong. The CDR3 runs 13 residues. CDR3 in amino acids: CASSPAKAYEQYF. CDR3 DNA sequence: TGTGCCAGCAGCCCAGCAAAGGCCTACGAGCAGTACTTC.

This clonotype occurred a few times. The J gene is TRBJ2-7, the V gene TRBV6-6; a possible D gene is TRBD1 (5 bases). V lost 6 bases, J lost 4 bases, and 13 bases lay in between. Per the germline V gene, CDR1 is MNHNY and CDR2 is SVGAGI (reference sequence). The CDR3 spans 13 residues. The CDR3 region has the DNA TGTGCCAGCAGCCACGACAGAGAGTACGAGCAGTACTTC. Protein product: CASSHDREYEQYF.

Comments on this clonotype: Its ends do not fully match the called genes, so a read error is possible. The chain combines TRBV4-1 with TRBJ2-3; D unclear. The CDR3 consists of 12 residues. Germline lookup yields CDR1 MGHRA and CDR2 YSYEKL. As DNA, the CDR3 is TGTGCCAGCAGCCAAGATTCGGATACGCAGTATTTT. Amino acid sequence: CASSQDSDTQYF.

The chain employs TRBV20-1 and TRBJ2-7, with unresolved D. Germline CDR1 DFQATT, CDR2 SNEGSKA (reference sequence). V was cut by 7 bases and J by 2 bases, with 18 bases left in between. The CDR3 runs to 14 residues. The CDR3 region has the DNA TGCAGTGGGGTTAGCATCTCACCTACCTACGAGCAGTACTTC. This sequence encodes CSGVSISPTYEQYF.

The chain combines TRBV27 with TRBJ2-1, with 8 positions matching TRBD1. The end of the DNA is better explained by TRBJ2-7, so the J call may be wrong. CDR3 length: 15 amino acids. Germline V gene lookup returns CDR1 MNHEY and CDR2 SMNVEV (reference sequence). The CDR3 DNA sequence: TGTGCCAGCAGTCCCGGGACAGGACACTACAATGAGCAGTACTTC. It is translated as CASSPGTGHYNEQYF.